The rows below give T cell receptor beta chains drawn from one sample of a study of long-term antiretroviral therapy in people with HIV. Clones were read by immunoSEQ multiplex PCR, and TCRdb kept only the in-frame ones, dropping some. The table lists 17,000 or so clones, 81% of them singletons. The sequencing here drew on unsorted PBMCs, taken roughly 14 months before starting antiretroviral therapy. Every receptor here comes from a man aged 25-45 years with HIV. The CDR3 runs from the conserved cysteine through the conserved F or W. Each record gives: V gene, CDR3 protein.

TRBV6-1	CASSPSATQYF
TRBV7-6	CASSLVQAGPAYEQYF
TRBV7-6	CASSREGALGETQYF
TRBV5-5	CASRISGQGLTGELFF
TRBV7-2	CASSPRRGADEQFF
TRBV2	CASSEALSLGGSGYGYTF
TRBV4-3	CASSQDRTYEQYF
TRBV14	CASSRTSGRNEQFF
TRBV4-1	CASRSGGLYGYTF
TRBV5-4	CASSLDRGGYTF
TRBV13	CASSPRTARGEQYF
TRBV18	CASSPGTGPNYGYTF
TRBV6-5	CASRHMGDTEAFF
TRBV11-1	CASSPRASYEQYF
TRBV11-2	CASSLNAAYEQYF
TRBV19	CASSASGTGPTGELFF
TRBV28	CASRSQGGIDEQYF
TRBV19	CASSIGRYGANVLTF
TRBV5-8	CASYRTFRVQDTEAFF
TRBV2	CASRRRDADTEAFF
TRBV7-2	CASSTGQQSYEQYF
TRBV6-4	CASGIGPNTGELFF
TRBV27	CASSYKGTNEKLFF
TRBV29-1	CSVESDLATGLYEQYF
TRBV7-3	CASSLTGGKGGYTF
TRBV7-3	CASSLGQGLGNTEAFF
TRBV28	CASSLGPQMGEQYF
TRBV18	CASSPLRGTDTQYF
TRBV5-4	CASSFPARDSPSTDTQYF
TRBV5-1	CASSPDGDSPLHF
TRBV2	CASGGGQGTDTQYF
TRBV4-3	CASSQDWEETGALYF
TRBV10-3	CAIRAPGTSVVGYTF
TRBV5-1	CASSPSHSGNTIYF
TRBV5-4	CASSLFRGRADTQYF
TRBV28	CASSFHGMTNYGYTF
TRBV7-8	CASSPGTGSFENEQFF
TRBV28	CASSLPLDEMNTEAFF
TRBV9	CASSVEGVSYEQYF
TRBV6-6	CASSFQSEYGYTF
TRBV27	CASRPGQEFYEQYF
TRBV6-1	CASTPRGGQPQHF
TRBV27	CASSQFAGNTIYF
TRBV19	CASSIGGNGNTIYF
TRBV28	CASRLLGTANTEAFF
TRBV10-3	CAISEGEVGNEQFF
TRBV30	CAWGEGTGPHEQYF
TRBV25-1	CASWGTTLPAEQYF
TRBV7-2	CASSLWDRYYEQYF
TRBV7-2	CASSPPGGARETQYF
TRBV7-8	CASSSSSGELFF
TRBV7-9	CASSLGPMDYGYTF
TRBV6-5	CASRGFDGNTIYF